This T cell receptor beta chain was obtained from a study of tumor-infiltrating lymphocytes in primary liver carcinoma. cDNA specific to TCR beta was made from roughly 500 ng of total RNA, with a constant-region primer employed for priming. ARM-PCR, slightly modified, supplied the TCR beta libraries through three nested multiplex PCR rounds. Primers for the first two PCR rounds were TRBV1-TRBV30 forward primers and a C-beta reverse primer (around 10 cycles per round). From the multiplex PCR reads, TCRdb called clonotypes with MiXCR, one entry per CDR3 protein. The sample records 330,000 or so distinct CDR3 sequences, almost 65% being singletons. There are many counts of this clonotype. Per germline, CDR1 MNHEY and CDR2 SVGAGI. There are 12 residues in the CDR3. Trimming took 1 base from V and 7 from J, leaving 4 bases between them. They got blood RNA out of unsorted whole blood and also pulled out germline DNA.

V and J are TRBV6-5 and TRBJ2-2; D gene ambiguous. The receptor's source is a man between 35 and 55 years old with primary liver carcinoma and hepatitis B virus infection. Input material: peripheral blood. CDR3 amino acids: CASSYWDGELFF. The CDR3, as DNA: TGTGCCAGCAGTTACTGGGACGGGGAGCTGTTTTTT.